The next 31 T cell receptor beta chains were all read from a single sample in a study of blood T cells in healthy people across ages. Sample-barcoded 5' priming and a J-beta primer mix drove a second PCR of about 6 to 11 cycles. Each CDR3 protein is one row after TCRdb ran MiXCR on the 5' RACE reads. Of hundreds of thousands of distinct CDR3 sequences in the sample, approximately 43% were seen once. The sequencing sample was made of blood. Every receptor here comes from a woman aged 55-70 years in good health.

This clonotype was seen a single time. The rearrangement uses TRBV5-1 and TRBJ2-4, with D perhaps being TRBD1 or TRBD2 (7 bases each). The J call is doubtful: the DNA matches TRBJ2-7 better. Per germline, CDR1 SGHRS and CDR2 YFSETQ. The CDR3 covers 15 residues. CDR3 nucleotides: TGCGCCAGCAGTCAAAGTTCAGGGGGGGACTACGAGCAGTACTTC. Its translation: CASSQSSGGDYEQYF.

This clonotype was counted only a few times. The rearrangement uses TRBV6-2 or TRBV6-3 and TRBJ2-1; 9 bases are shared with TRBD2. The CDR3 extends over 14 amino acids. V dropped 4 bases and J dropped 9; count of bases not matched to a gene: 7. The germline V gene has CDR1 MNHEY and CDR2 SVGEGT. This CDR3 reads CASSSRLAGTEQFF. The CDR3 region has the DNA TGTGCCAGCAGTTCGAGGCTAGCGGGGACTGAGCAGTTCTTC.

This chain joins TRBV7-9 and TRBJ1-1; D might be TRBD1 (5 bases). Per germline, CDR1 SEHNR and CDR2 FQNEAQ (reference sequence). Trimming removed 4 bases at V and 1 base at J, with 13 bases between. CDR3 length equals 15 residues. This CDR3 reads CASSSKGNGNTEAFF. The CDR3 coding sequence is TGTGCCAGCAGCTCGAAGGGGAATGGGAACACTGAAGCTTTCTTT.

V gene TRBV20-1 combines with J gene TRBJ2-1; 7 bases are a match to TRBD1. Germline V CDR1 and CDR2: DFQATT, SNEGSKA (reference sequence). This CDR3 has 13 residues. The junction had 4 bases not matched to a gene; V was cut back by 3 bases and J by 5 bases. The DNA for the CDR3 is TGCAGTGCTAGGGGACAGCCGGACAATGAGCAGTTCTTC. This codes for CSARGQPDNEQFF.

This clonotype showed up just a few times. The chain carries TRBV7-9 and TRBJ1-6; D not certain. V was shortened by 5 bases and J by 5 bases, with 10 bases between the two germline ends. From germline, CDR1 is SEHNR and CDR2 FQNEAQ (reference sequence). CDR3 length: 14 amino acids. CDR3 region: CASSRTEDNSPLHF. In nucleotides, the CDR3 is TGTGCCAGCAGCCGGACGGAGGATAATTCACCCCTCCACTTT. Full variable domain (remainder filled in from reference TRBV7-9 and TRBJ1-6): DTGVSQNPRHKITKRGQNVTFRCDPISEHNRLYWYRQTLGQGPEFLTYFQNEAQLEKSRLLSDRFSAERPKGSFSTLEIQRTEQGDSAMYLCASSRTEDNSPLHFGNGTRLTVT.

In its sample, this clonotype was seen a few times. This chain joins TRBV6-2 or TRBV6-3 and TRBJ1-4; D gene uncertain. CDR1 and CDR2 from the germline V gene are MNHEY and SVGEGT. V dropped 3 bases and J dropped 0 bases, with 11 bases sitting between them. The CDR3 has 16 residues. This chain's CDR3 is CASSYGVGATNEKLFF. The CDR3 region has the DNA TGTGCCAGCAGTTATGGGGTCGGCGCAACTAATGAAAAACTGTTTTTT.

This clonotype came up a few times. The CDR3 bases are TGCAGTGCTAGGGACAGGGGGAGGACAAATGAGCAGTTCTTC. Translated, it gives CSARDRGRTNEQFF. The rearrangement uses TRBV20-1 and TRBJ2-1; TRBD1 matches 10 bases. V lost 3 bases, J lost 7 bases, and 6 bases stayed unmatched. This CDR3 region has 14 residues. In germline, CDR1 is DFQATT, CDR2 SNEGSKA (reference sequence).

The chain links TRBV7-3 to TRBJ2-1; 9 bases agree with TRBD1. CDR1 and CDR2 (germline): SGHTA, FQGTGA. Trimming took 5 bases from V and 8 from J; bases not matched to a gene: 7. This CDR3 has 14 residues. The DNA of the CDR3 is TGTGCCAGCAGCACTCGGACAGGGGCGGATGAGCAGTTCTTC. It codes for CASSTRTGADEQFF. Supplemented by reference TRBV7-3 and TRBJ2-1, the full variable domain reads GAGVSQTPSNKVTEKGKYVELRCDPISGHTALYWYRQSLGQGPEFLIYFQGTGAADDSGLPNDRFFAVRPEGSVSTLKIQRTERGDSAVYLCASSTRTGADEQFFGPGTRLTVL.

The V call is TRBV15, the J call TRBJ2-1, with unresolved D. Looked up from germline, CDR1 is LNHNV and CDR2 is YYDKDF (reference sequence). Trimming cost V 0 bases and J 3 bases, with 12 bases left between them. The CDR3 covers 16 residues. The CDR3 DNA sequence: TGTGCCACCAGCAGAGATCGGAGCGCCTACTACAATGAGCAGTTCTTC. Residues: CATSRDRSAYYNEQFF.

This rearrangement joins TRBV29-1 to TRBJ2-3, with D possibly being TRBD1 or TRBD2 (7 bases each). Trimming removed 4 bases from V and 2 bases from J, with 10 bases in between. The CDR3 length is 13 residues. Germline V gives CDR1 SQVTM, CDR2 ANQGSEA. Here the CDR3 DNA reads TGCAGCGTTGGGGAGGGGGCCACAGATACGCAGTATTTT. As protein: CSVGEGATDTQYF.

The chain recombines TRBV20-1 with TRBJ1-1; unclear D gene. V lost 0 bases and J lost 0, with 14 bases in between. Germline V gives CDR1 DFQATT, CDR2 SNEGSKA (reference sequence). The CDR3 has 16 amino acids. Here the CDR3 reads CSARDFSKTMNTEAFF. The CDR3 nucleotides are TGCAGTGCTAGAGATTTTTCTAAGACGATGAACACTGAAGCTTTCTTT.

The V call is TRBV15, the J call TRBJ2-1; 7 positions match TRBD1. CDR3 length: 16 amino acids. Trimming cost V 0 bases and J 8 bases; bases outside gene matches: 10. Germline V gene data show CDR1 as LNHNV and CDR2 as YYDKDF (reference sequence). The CDR3 spells CATSRDLDRARDEQFF. The DNA for the CDR3 is TGTGCCACCAGCAGAGATCTCGACAGGGCCAGAGATGAGCAGTTCTTC.

The rearrangement links TRBV11-3 to TRBJ2-7; 10 bases agree with TRBD1. The germline gives CDR1 SGHNT, CDR2 YENEEA. The CDR3 contains 20 residues. Trimming cost V 1 base and J 0 bases; bases outside gene matches: 15. This CDR3 reads CASSLAAGQGPPRSSYEQYF. The CDR3 DNA follows: TGTGCCAGCAGCTTAGCCGCGGGACAGGGGCCCCCGAGAAGCTCCTACGAGCAGTACTTC.

The table lists this clonotype with a few counts. The chain couples TRBV30 to TRBJ2-1; tentatively, D is TRBD2 (5 bases). Between the trimmed V and J ends, which lost 0 bases and 1 base, there was a span of 7 bases. CDR3 length equals 14 residues. Germline values: CDR1 GTSNPN, CDR2 SVGIG (reference sequence). Here the CDR3 DNA reads TGTGCCTGGAGTGTCGGGGTGTCCTACAATGAGCAGTTCTTC. Its protein product is CAWSVGVSYNEQFF.

The V and J genes are TRBV10-3 and TRBJ1-1; D gene uncertain. CDR3 length: 14 residues. Trimming stripped 5 bases from V and 3 bases from J, with 13 bases between. Germline assignment: CDR1 ENHRY and CDR2 SYGVKD. The chain's CDR3 is CAISTSGRDTEAFF. The CDR3 DNA sequence: TGTGCCATCAGTACGTCCGGAAGGGACACTGAAGCTTTCTTT.

This clonotype has only a few counts. The chain combines TRBV6-2 or TRBV6-3 with TRBJ2-7, with a weak D call TRBD2 (6 bases). CDR3 length: 14 amino acids. The germline V gene encodes CDR1 MNHEY and CDR2 SVGEGT. V was pared by 6 bases and J by 0 bases, with 12 bases between. The CDR3 DNA reads as TGTGCCAGCAGACACGCCGGGAGCTCCTACGAGCAGTACTTC. Translating it yields CASRHAGSSYEQYF.

The chain couples TRBV28 to TRBJ1-1; D is perhaps TRBD1 (6 bases). CDR3 length: 17 amino acids. V lost 3 bases, J lost 0 bases, and 17 bases lay in between. Germline V gene sequence: CDR1 MDHEN, CDR2 SYDVKM. CDR3 loop: CASSFHKGGLVNTEAFF. CDR3 sequence (DNA): TGTGCCAGCAGTTTCCACAAGGGGGGTTTAGTGAACACTGAAGCTTTCTTT. Looking up the rest from reference TRBV28 and TRBJ1-1 gives the full variable domain: DVKVTQSSRYLVKRTGEKVFLECVQDMDHENMFWYRQDPGLGLRLIYFSYDVKMKEKGDIPEGYSVSREKKERFSLILESASTNQTSMYLCASSFHKGGLVNTEAFFGQGTRLTVV.

This clonotype appeared a few times. This chain links TRBV7-2 with TRBJ2-6, with D possibly TRBD1 on 6 matching bases. Trimming took 5 bases from V and 3 from J, leaving 11 bases between them. In germline, CDR1 is SGHTA, CDR2 FQGNSA. The CDR3 is made up of 15 amino acids. CDR3 loop: CASSVQGGGANVLTF. In DNA, the CDR3 is TGTGCCAGCAGCGTACAGGGCGGTGGGGCCAACGTCCTGACTTTC.

This chain connects TRBV7-6 to TRBJ2-7; 10 nucleotides match TRBD1. V dropped 1 base and J dropped 4; count of bases not matched to a gene: 4. Germline V lookup: CDR1 SGHVS, CDR2 FNYEAQ. The CDR3 runs 15 residues. The CDR3 DNA sequence: TGTGCCAGCAGCTTAGGGGTGGACAGGGGGTACGAGCAGTACTTC. Protein product: CASSLGVDRGYEQYF.

The chain recombines TRBV5-5 with TRBJ2-1; 7 bases match TRBD2. The CDR3 is 18 residues long. Trimming cost V 7 bases and J 5 bases; bases outside gene matches: 21. From germline, CDR1 is SGHKS and CDR2 YYEKEE (reference sequence). CDR3 region: CASDHFSPAGWTHNEQFF. DNA for the CDR3: TGTGCCAGCGACCATTTTAGCCCAGCGGGATGGACACACAATGAGCAGTTCTTC.

This clonotype was seen only a few times. J is TRBJ2-7 and V is TRBV27; D not certain. Trimming removed 5 bases from V and 1 base from J, with 15 bases in between. The germline gives CDR1 MNHEY, CDR2 SMNVEV (reference sequence). CDR3 length: 15 residues. The DNA of the CDR3 is TGTGCCAGCAGTGACCCCCTTAATGGGTCCTACGAGCAGTACTTC. Protein: CASSDPLNGSYEQYF.

This chain joins TRBV2 and TRBJ2-7; D assignment may be TRBD1 or TRBD2 (7 bases each). CDR1 SNHLY and CDR2 FYNNEI come from the germline V gene. This CDR3 spans 15 amino acids. Trimming removed 4 bases from V and 2 bases from J, with 15 bases in between. The CDR3 is CASSVQGGAPYEQYF. CDR3 in DNA: TGTGCCAGCAGTGTTCAGGGGGGGGCCCCCTACGAGCAGTACTTC.

This clonotype came up many times. The chain joins TRBV11-2 to TRBJ2-5; 13 bases are shared with TRBD2. V dropped 6 bases and J dropped 1; count of bases not matched to a gene: 5. The CDR3 has 16 amino acids. Germline V gene data show CDR1 as SGHAT and CDR2 as FQNNGV. The CDR3 nucleotides read TGTGCCAGCAGGATAGGACTAGCGGGGGCCCAAGAGACCCAGTACTTC. Its translation: CASRIGLAGAQETQYF.

For this clonotype: This may be a read error, as it is one base from a much larger clone. The CDR3, as DNA: TGTGCCAGCAGCCTTTCAGCACTAGCGGGAGGCTATGAGCAGTACTTC. Amino acid sequence: CASSLSALAGGYEQYF. This chain joins TRBV7-8 and TRBJ2-5; 12 bases match TRBD2. With 5 bases clipped from V and 11 bases from J, the junction kept 15 bases outside the gene matches. CDR3 length: 16 amino acids. The germline gives CDR1 SGHVS, CDR2 FQNEAQ.

The V gene is TRBV11-1, the J gene TRBJ2-5; no firm D call. Trimming took 2 bases from V and 11 from J, leaving 15 bases between them. The CDR3 spans 13 residues. Germline V gives CDR1 SGHAT, CDR2 FQDESV (reference sequence). The CDR3 region has the DNA TGTGCCAGCAGCTTAAATAGGGTGGATGAGCAGTACTTC. This gives the protein CASSLNRVDEQYF.

In its sample, this clonotype was seen a few times. The rearrangement joins TRBV21-1 to TRBJ1-4. TRBV21-1 is deemed a pseudogene. This CDR3 contains 18 residues. CDR3: CASSNGSFEKTRSEKLFF. The CDR3 DNA reads as TGTGCCAGCAGCAATGGCAGCTTTGAAAAGACCCGATCTGAAAAACTGTTTTTT.

The chain carries TRBV10-3 and TRBJ2-1, with D uncertain. Germline CDR1 and CDR2: ENHRY and SYGVKD. The CDR3 consists of 15 residues. Trimming left V 7 bases short and J 0 bases short, with 13 bases between. CDR3 DNA sequence: TGTGCCATCACCTGGACGGCCGCCTCCTACAATGAGCAGTTCTTC. The encoded protein is CAITWTAASYNEQFF.

This clonotype was seen only once. The V and J genes are TRBV4-2 and TRBJ2-3; the match to TRBD2 covers 12 bases. Germline CDR1 and CDR2: LGHNA and YNFKEQ. V was pared by 1 base and J by 2 bases, with 7 bases of the junction left unmatched. The CDR3 contains 18 residues. CDR3 sequence reads: CASSQADTSGGPTDTQYF. For the CDR3, the DNA is TGTGCCAGCAGCCAAGCAGATACTAGCGGGGGGCCCACAGATACGCAGTATTTT.

The J gene is TRBJ2-7, the V gene TRBV5-1; 8 bases are shared with TRBD1. The V gene's germline CDR1 is SGHRS and CDR2 YFSETQ. With V trimmed by 3 bases and J by 1 base, 9 bases remained unmatched. CDR3 size: 16 residues. The CDR3 DNA reads as TGCGCCAGCAGCTCGGGGTACGGGACAGGATCCTACGAGCAGTACTTC. Residues: CASSSGYGTGSYEQYF.

The V gene is TRBV20-1, the J gene TRBJ2-1; D possibly matches TRBD1 or TRBD2 (5 bases each). This CDR3 region has 18 residues. Germline V gene sequence: CDR1 DFQATT, CDR2 SNEGSKA (reference sequence). V was shortened by 1 base and J by 0 bases, with 19 bases between the two germline ends. The CDR3 protein is CSARGGASGRSSYNEQFF. CDR3 DNA: TGCAGTGCTAGAGGAGGGGCTTCTGGACGGAGCTCCTACAATGAGCAGTTCTTC.

Here the CDR3 reads CSASLQWSTYEQYF. CDR3 coding DNA: TGCAGTGCTAGCCTACAGTGGTCAACCTACGAGCAGTACTTC. The V gene is TRBV20-1, the J gene TRBJ2-7; no firm D call. Trimming stripped 3 bases from V and 2 bases from J, with 14 bases between. The CDR3 has 14 residues. Germline-derived CDR1 and CDR2 are DFQATT and SNEGSKA (reference sequence).